Reported below is one T cell receptor (beta chain). What it recognizes is unknown. The sample originates from a study of T cell responses to AZD1222 COVID-19 vaccine. Study as a whole: Pooled samples include second doses given at about 4 or 12 weeks.

Regarding the study as a whole: There were vaccine-associated CD4 TCRs across spike, dominant at 160-218 and 743-854.

V lost 7 bases to trimming and J lost 7 bases, with 8 bases between them. CDR1 SNHLY and CDR2 FYNNEI come from the germline V gene. The length of the CDR3 is 11 residues. Sequencing was performed with immunoSEQ multiplex PCR; in TCRdb, only in-frame clones are kept and a portion is missing. The data show about 150,000 clones, more than 70% seen once. The sequence derives from an adult in good health. V is TRBV2 and J is TRBJ2-1; tentatively, D is TRBD2 (6 bases). The sequences come from peripheral blood, collected on day 0 of AZD1222 vaccination. The DNA for the CDR3 is TGTGCCAGCAAAGGGAGGAATGAGCAGTTCTTC. It is translated as CASKGRNEQFF.